These 3 T cell receptor beta chains share one sample of origin, sequenced in a study of CD8+ T cells in alopecia areata. The treatment here: oral pan-JAK inhibitor, 5-10 mg twice daily. After isolation, RNA underwent reverse transcription to generate cDNA as the sequencing template. Assay: immunoSEQ multiplex PCR; the TCRdb copy retains only in-frame clones and omits some. The sample includes 70,000 or so clones, approximately 28% of them seen just once. The sample here was CD8+ T cells sorted from blood, taken at week 4, from a patient treated with tofacitinib. Source of these receptors: a human donor with alopecia areata.

Only a few counts were recorded for this clone. The CDR3 sequence: CASSSPRLAGPYNEQFF. The CDR3 nucleotides are TGTGCCAGCAGTTCCCCCCGACTAGCGGGACCCTACAATGAGCAGTTCTTC. J is TRBJ2-1 and V is TRBV27; 11 nucleotides line up with TRBD2. The CDR3 contains 17 residues. V shed 4 bases, J shed 2 bases, and the junction held 7 bases outside the gene matches. CDR1 MNHEY and CDR2 SMNVEV come from the germline V gene (reference sequence).

This chain links TRBV9 with TRBJ2-1, with D perhaps matching TRBD1 (5 bases). Between the trimmed V and J ends, which lost 0 bases and 5 bases, there was a span of 9 bases. Germline V gene data show CDR1 as SGDLS and CDR2 as YYNGEE. The CDR3 runs 14 residues. The chain's CDR3 is CASSVGRTNNEQFF. The CDR3 DNA follows: TGTGCCAGCAGCGTAGGCCGGACAAACAATGAGCAGTTCTTC.

This clone was seen a few times. The J gene is TRBJ2-7, the V gene TRBV29-1, with 8 nucleotides matching TRBD1. CDR1 and CDR2 (germline): SQVTM, ANQGSEA. The CDR3 is 13 residues long. V shed 4 bases and J 0 bases; nucleotides not matched to a gene: 2. CDR3 sequence (DNA): TGCAGCGTTGCCAGGGGGCTCTCCTACGAGCAGTACTTC. It is translated as CSVARGLSYEQYF.